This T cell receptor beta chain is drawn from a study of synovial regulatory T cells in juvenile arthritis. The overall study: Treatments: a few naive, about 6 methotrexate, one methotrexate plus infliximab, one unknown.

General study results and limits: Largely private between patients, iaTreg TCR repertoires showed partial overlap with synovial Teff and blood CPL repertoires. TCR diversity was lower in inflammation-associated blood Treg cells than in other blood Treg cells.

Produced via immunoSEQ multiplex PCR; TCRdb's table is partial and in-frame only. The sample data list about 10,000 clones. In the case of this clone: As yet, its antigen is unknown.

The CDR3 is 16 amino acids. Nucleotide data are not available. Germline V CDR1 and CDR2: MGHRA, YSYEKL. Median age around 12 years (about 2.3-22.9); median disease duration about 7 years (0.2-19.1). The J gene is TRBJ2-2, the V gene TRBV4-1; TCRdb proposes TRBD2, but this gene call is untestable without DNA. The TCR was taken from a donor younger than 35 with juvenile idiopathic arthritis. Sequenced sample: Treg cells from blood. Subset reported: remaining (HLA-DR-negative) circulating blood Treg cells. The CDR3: CASRQDGTLGTGELFF.